A single sample gave rise to the 20 T cell receptor beta chains below, sequenced in a study of human CD8 memory T cell subsets. Making the TCR beta libraries relied on UMI-labeled 5' RACE. TCRdb re-called the 5' RACE reads and gives one entry per CDR3 protein, without DNA. This table lists 6,500 to 9,000 distinct CDR3 sequences. The specimen sequenced was CD8+ T cells from PBMCs. These receptor sequences come from a human donor in good health.

The chain recombines TRBV3-1 with TRBJ2-5; the TCRdb D gene call, TRBD1, has no DNA to confirm it. There are 14 residues in the CDR3. Germline V gene sequence: CDR1 LGHDT, CDR2 YNNKEL (reference sequence). The CDR3: CASSLGGALETQYF.

Frequency places this clonotype as medium-sized (0.01 to 0.1%). The genes are TRBV7-9 and TRBJ2-1; TCRdb gives TRBD1 as the D gene, but with no DNA this cannot be confirmed. The CDR3 covers 15 residues. The V gene's germline CDR1 is SEHNR and CDR2 FQNEAQ (reference sequence). The CDR3 reads CASSLEGELGAEQFF.

By frequency, this clonotype registers medium-sized. The V and J genes are TRBV28 and TRBJ2-1; the D call of TRBD2 rests on TCRdb alone, since no DNA is present to check it. This CDR3 is built from 16 residues. Germline V gives CDR1 MDHEN, CDR2 SYDVKM. CDR3 sequence: CASSTLGSGVYNEQFF.

The gene calls are TRBV30 and TRBJ1-1; TCRdb's assignment of TRBD1 cannot be checked, as there is no DNA. The germline CDR1 and CDR2 sequences are GTSNPN and SVGIG (reference sequence). CDR3 size: 15 residues. CDR3 sequence: CAWSPDSGGWTEAFF. Together with reference TRBV30 and TRBJ1-1, the CDR3 gives the full variable domain: SQTIHQWPATLVQPVGSPLSLECTVEGTSNPNLYWYRQAAGRGLQLLFYSVGIGQISSEVPQNLSASRPQDRQFILSSKKLLLSDSGFYLCAWSPDSGGWTEAFFGQGTRLTVV.

The V gene is TRBV25-1, the J gene TRBJ2-1; TCRdb's D call, TRBD1, is unchecked because there is no DNA. The CDR3 sequence is 13 residues long. CDR1 is MGHDK and CDR2 is SYGVNS in the germline V gene. The CDR3 sequence: CASSESGTTEQFF. The full variable domain, completed using reference TRBV25-1 and TRBJ2-1, is EADIYQTPRYLVIGTGKKITLECSQTMGHDKMYWYQQDPGMELHLIHYSYGVNSTEKGDLSSESTVSRIRTEHFPLTLESARPSHTSQYLCASSESGTTEQFFGPGTRLTVL.

The V call is TRBV5-5, the J call TRBJ2-7. Germline V CDR1 and CDR2: SGHKS, YYEKEE (reference sequence). CDR3 length: 13 amino acids. Here the CDR3 reads CASSFNLNYEQYF. The variable domain in full, with the rest retrieved from reference TRBV5-5 and TRBJ2-7, is DAGVTQSPTHLIKTRGQQVTLRCSPISGHKSVSWYQQVLGQGPQFIFQYYEKEERGRGNFPDRFSARQFPNYSSELNVNALLLGDSALYLCASSFNLNYEQYFGPGTRLTVT.

This sequence joins TRBV5-1 and TRBJ2-1; TCRdb lists TRBD2, though no DNA is available to test this call. The CDR3 runs to 16 residues. Germline CDR1 and CDR2: SGHRS and YFSETQ. The chain's CDR3 is CASSQLAGGSYNEQFF.

This clonotype is labeled medium-sized based on frequency. The chain joins TRBV27 to TRBJ2-5; TCRdb names TRBD1, which stays unverified in the absence of DNA. CDR3 length: 14 residues. Germline V gene lookup returns CDR1 MNHEY and CDR2 SMNVEV (reference sequence). CDR3: CASSQQGWGETQYF.

The chain joins TRBV29-1 to TRBJ2-1. Germline CDR1 is SQVTM and CDR2 is ANQGSEA. This CDR3 comprises 12 residues. The CDR3 sequence is CSVVVYFNEQFF.

This clonotype is medium-sized by frequency. The chain carries TRBV28 and TRBJ2-3; TCRdb calls TRBD1, which cannot be checked without DNA. Per germline, CDR1 MDHEN and CDR2 SYDVKM. The CDR3 is 16 residues long. CDR3 protein: CASNGRTGALPDTQYF. Variable domain in full (rest from reference TRBV28 and TRBJ2-3): DVKVTQSSRYLVKRTGEKVFLECVQDMDHENMFWYRQDPGLGLRLIYFSYDVKMKEKGDIPEGYSVSREKKERFSLILESASTNQTSMYLCASNGRTGALPDTQYFGPGTRLTVL.

The chain recombines TRBV10-3 with TRBJ1-2. The length of the CDR3 is 12 residues. Germline CDR1 and CDR2: ENHRY and SYGVKD. The CDR3 spells CAISADHYGYTF.

The J gene is TRBJ2-3, the V gene TRBV7-9; TCRdb indicates TRBD1, and absent DNA this call remains unverified. Per the germline V gene, CDR1 is SEHNR and CDR2 is FQNEAQ (reference sequence). This CDR3 contains 14 residues. CDR3 in amino acids: CASRQPHGTDTQYF.

The V gene is TRBV20-1, the J gene TRBJ2-5; TCRdb's D call, TRBD2, is unchecked because there is no DNA. This CDR3 is built from 13 residues. CDR1 and CDR2 from the germline V gene are DFQATT and SNEGSKA (reference sequence). The CDR3 loop is CSARSRGQETQYF.

V and J are TRBV9 and TRBJ2-3; there is no DNA to check the TCRdb D call of TRBD1. The germline gives CDR1 SGDLS, CDR2 YYNGEE. The CDR3 consists of 15 residues. The CDR3 spells CASSVGDTSTDTQYF.

The rearrangement joins TRBV3-1 to TRBJ2-1; the D call from TCRdb, TRBD1, cannot be confirmed without DNA. This CDR3 spans 18 amino acids. Looked up from germline, CDR1 is LGHDT and CDR2 is YNNKEL (reference sequence). This chain's CDR3 is CASSQEEWVRHAYNEQFF.

The V and J genes are TRBV27 and TRBJ2-7. The germline V gene encodes CDR1 MNHEY and CDR2 SMNVEV (reference sequence). This CDR3 comprises 14 residues. This chain's CDR3 is CASSSRLRYYEQYF.

V usage is TRBV3-1 and J usage is TRBJ1-6; TCRdb returns TRBD1, unconfirmable since there is no DNA. The CDR3 extends over 13 amino acids. Germline CDR1 reads LGHDT; CDR2 reads YNNKEL (reference sequence). The CDR3 loop is CASSREGVSPLHF.

The chain has TRBV7-3 and TRBJ2-5; without DNA, the TCRdb call of TRBD1 cannot be checked. CDR1 SGHTA and CDR2 FQGTGA come from the germline V gene. The CDR3 loop spans 13 amino acids. CDR3 residues: CASSNYPGETQYF.

This clonotype is called medium-sized based on its frequency. CDR3 loop: CASSPGASTEAFF. V is TRBV25-1 and J is TRBJ1-1; TCRdb's D gene call, TRBD1, goes unchecked for lack of DNA. The CDR3 has 13 residues. Germline CDR1 MGHDK, CDR2 SYGVNS.

The chain links TRBV29-1 to TRBJ2-7; the TCRdb D gene call, TRBD2, has no DNA to confirm it. CDR1 and CDR2 (germline): SQVTM, ANQGSEA. CDR3 size: 14 residues. The CDR3 protein is CSVKLAATDYEQYF.